A selection of T cell receptor beta chains follows, all from one sample in a study of T cells in Graves' hyperthyroidism and ophthalmopathy. Each CDR3 protein is one row after TCRdb ran MiXCR on the multiplex PCR reads. The data show 500,000 to 750,000 distinct CDR3 sequences, 12% to 15% seen once. The specimen was blood. The receptors were sampled from a woman between 18 and 29 years old with Graves' ophthalmopathy. The CDR3 runs from the conserved cysteine through the conserved F or W. The D gene is left open where the match is weak. Size values are once, few and many counts, or a class for expanded clones, and some rows have none.

TRBV30	TRBJ2-1	TRBD2	many	CAWGGMRTSIYNEQFF	TGTGCCTGGGGGGGAATGAGGACTAGTATCTACAATGAGCAGTTCTTC
TRBV27	TRBJ2-5	NA	many	CASSFFFQETQYF	TGTGCCAGCAGTTTCTTCTTCCAAGAGACCCAGTACTTC
TRBV11-2	TRBJ1-6	NA	NA	CASSLLAFGGPDLLHF	TGTGCCAGCAGCTTACTAGCCTTTGGGGGTCCCGATCTTCTCCACTTT
TRBV6-5	TRBJ1-1	NA	NA	CASSYGTMNTEAFF	TGTGCCAGCAGTTACGGGACCATGAACACTGAAGCTTTCTTT
TRBV6-5	TRBJ1-1	NA	few	CASSYQLKTFF	TGTGCCAGCAGTTACCAATTGAAAACTTTCTTT
TRBV12-3/TRBV12-4	TRBJ2-1	NA	many	CASRRRIFHNEQFF	TGTGCCAGCAGGCGTCGGATTTTCCACAATGAGCAGTTCTTC
TRBV7-9	TRBJ2-3	TRBD1	many	CAGGNRGISTDTQYF	TGTGCCGGAGGAAACAGGGGTATTAGCACAGATACGCAGTATTTT
TRBV5-4	TRBJ2-1	NA	NA	CASSSAQGTRRPKQFF	TGTGCCAGCAGCTCGGCCCAGGGGACAAGAAGGCCCAAGCAGTTCTTC
TRBV10-3	TRBJ1-2	NA	NA	CAISRDVGSGGYTF	TGTGCCATCAGCCGGGACGTGGGATCGGGTGGCTACACCTTC
TRBV13	TRBJ2-7	NA	many	CASSLRPAGISYEQYF	TGTGCCAGCAGCTTAAGACCGGCGGGCATCTCCTACGAGCAGTACTTC
TRBV20-1	TRBJ1-1	NA	many	CSARGTRMNTEAFF	TGCAGTGCTAGAGGGACACGGATGAACACTGAAGCTTTCTTT
TRBV27	TRBJ1-1	TRBD1	many	CASNLRGPTEAFF	TGTGCCAGCAACCTCAGGGGGCCGACTGAAGCTTTCTTT
TRBV9	TRBJ2-7	TRBD2	NA	CASSVGGAGGPPYEQYF	TGTGCCAGCAGCGTCGGAGGGGCGGGAGGTCCCCCCTACGAGCAGTACTTC
TRBV12-3/TRBV12-4	TRBJ2-2	TRBD2	few	CASIFPGLAGLANTGELFF	TGTGCCAGCATCTTCCCGGGACTAGCGGGCCTAGCGAACACCGGGGAGCTGTTTTTT
TRBV27	TRBJ1-5	NA	few	CASSLLEDQPQHF	TGTGCCAGCAGTTTACTGGAAGATCAGCCCCAGCATTTT
TRBV2	TRBJ1-5	NA	many	CASRVNEGSYQPQHF	TGTGCCAGCAGGGTGAACGAGGGCAGCTATCAGCCCCAGCATTTT
TRBV25-1	TRBJ2-3	NA	few	CASSPFSGRSTDTQYF	TGTGCCAGCAGTCCCTTCTCCGGGAGAAGCACAGATACGCAGTATTTT